This T cell receptor (beta chain) originates from a study of neurological immune-mediated disorders. Synthesis of cDNA was accomplished via 5'RACE employing 10-nucleotide random UMIs. TCRdb redid the calling of the 5' RACE reads with MiXCR, one entry per CDR3 protein. The sample has over 60,000 distinct CDR3 sequences, 4% to 6% seen once. Whole-study results and caveats: When grouped phylogenetically, the repertoires of 18 of the 34 multiple sclerosis patients fell together in one related-CDR3 cluster, which is a possible signature.

Per germline, CDR1 SGHTA and CDR2 FQGNSA. Trimming took off 5 bases at V and 1 base at J, with 11 bases between the two ends. This CDR3 comprises 15 residues. This clonotype was recorded many times. Its target is unknown. Sequenced input: PBMCs. This receptor was taken from a woman aged 30 to 39 with multiple sclerosis. The V call is TRBV7-2, the J call TRBJ1-4; D uncertain. CDR3 in amino acids: CASSHVERTNEKLFF. CDR3 nucleotides: TGTGCCAGCAGCCACGTAGAAAGAACTAATGAAAAACTGTTTTTT.